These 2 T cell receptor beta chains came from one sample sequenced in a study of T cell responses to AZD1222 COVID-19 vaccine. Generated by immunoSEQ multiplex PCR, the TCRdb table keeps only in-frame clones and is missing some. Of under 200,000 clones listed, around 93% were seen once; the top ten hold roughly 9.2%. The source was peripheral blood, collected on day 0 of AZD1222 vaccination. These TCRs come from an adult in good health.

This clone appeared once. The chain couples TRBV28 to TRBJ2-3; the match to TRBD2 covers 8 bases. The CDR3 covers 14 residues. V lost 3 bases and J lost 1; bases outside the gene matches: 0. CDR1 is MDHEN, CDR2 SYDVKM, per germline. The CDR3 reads CASSLTSGTDTQYF. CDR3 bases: TGTGCCAGCAGTTTGACTAGCGGCACAGATACGCAGTATTTT.

For the CDR3, the DNA is TGTGCCAGCAGTGTTCGCCTTGCGACAAGATATAGCAATCAGCCCCAGCATTTT. Its translation is CASSVRLATRYSNQPQHF. V and J are TRBV6-1 and TRBJ1-5; D gene ambiguous. The CDR3 contains 18 residues. In germline, CDR1 is MNHNS, CDR2 SASEGT. Deletions cut 4 bases from V and 0 bases from J, with 19 bases between.